Below are 15 T cell receptor beta chains sequenced from a single sample in a study of blood T cell repertoires in COVID-19. The assay was immunoSEQ multiplex PCR, and TCRdb's table has in-frame clones only and misses some. The sample carries a few hundred thousand clones, approximately 85% recorded once. The sequenced sample consisted of peripheral blood. The receptors derive from a man in his forties or fifties with active or convalescent COVID-19.

This rearrangement joins TRBV6-2 or TRBV6-3 to TRBJ2-3; the D gene is possibly TRBD2 (6 bases). CDR1 MNHEY and CDR2 SVGEGT come from the germline V gene. V was clipped by 2 bases and J by 2 bases, with 20 bases between them. The CDR3 covers 18 residues. In nucleotides, the CDR3 is TGTGCCAGCAGTTACCCGGAGGGGACTTCCGATTCCACAGATACGCAGTATTTT. This sequence encodes CASSYPEGTSDSTDTQYF.

This chain uses TRBV5-6 with TRBJ2-2; 8 positions match TRBD2. The CDR3 covers 17 residues. Trimming at V came to 4 bases and at J to 4 bases, leaving 12 bases not matched to a gene. The germline V gene encodes CDR1 SGHDT and CDR2 YYEEEE. CDR3 sequence: CASSPGVPSGPTGELFF. CDR3 bases: TGTGCCAGCAGCCCGGGGGTCCCTAGCGGGCCCACCGGGGAGCTGTTTTTT.

The table lists this clone with a count of one. The chain carries TRBV5-1 and TRBJ1-1, with 7 bases fitting TRBD1. With 7 bases clipped from V and 0 bases from J, the junction kept 9 bases outside the gene matches. The CDR3 sequence is 15 residues long. In germline, CDR1 is SGHRS, CDR2 YFSETQ. The CDR3 loop reads CASSEQGSMNTEAFF. In DNA form, the CDR3 reads TGCGCCAGCTCGGAACAGGGGTCAATGAACACTGAAGCTTTCTTT.

In nucleotides, the CDR3 is TGTGCCCTTACCAGGACCTACGAGCAGTACTTC. The encoded protein is CALTRTYEQYF. The J gene is TRBJ2-7, the V gene TRBV30; D is ambiguous. This CDR3 spans 11 amino acids. CDR1 is GTSNPN and CDR2 is SVGIG in the germline V gene (reference sequence). V shed 8 bases and J shed 2 bases, with 10 bases lying between them.

The CDR3 DNA follows: TGCGCCAGCAGCCAAGATCAGAGGACTAGCGGCACAGATACGCAGTATTTT. Translation: CASSQDQRTSGTDTQYF. The V gene is TRBV4-1, the J gene TRBJ2-3; 9 positions agree with TRBD2. V shed 0 bases and J 1 base; nucleotides not matched to a gene: 5. The germline V gene encodes CDR1 MGHRA and CDR2 YSYEKL. The CDR3 length is 17 residues.

The gene calls are TRBV6-5 and TRBJ2-1; maybe TRBD2 (5 bases). V was clipped by 4 bases and J by 6 bases, with 10 bases between them. This CDR3 is 13 amino acids long. Germline CDR1 and CDR2: MNHEY and SVGAGI. The CDR3 nucleotides read TGTGCCAGCAGTTCACTAGTCGGCAATGAGCAGTTCTTC. Its protein is CASSSLVGNEQFF.

The chain couples TRBV19 to TRBJ1-1; TRBD1 matches at 7 bases. V lost 6 bases and J lost 1; bases outside the gene matches: 5. CDR3 length equals 14 residues. CDR1 LNHDA and CDR2 SQIVND come from the germline V gene (reference sequence). The CDR3 nucleotides read TGTGCCAGTAGCCAGGGACAGCAGAACACTGAAGCTTTCTTT. Amino acids: CASSQGQQNTEAFF.

The chain uses TRBV6-5 and TRBJ1-1, with D perhaps matching TRBD1 (6 bases). CDR3 length equals 13 residues. Germline V gene lookup returns CDR1 MNHEY and CDR2 SVGAGI. V was trimmed by 2 bases and J by 4 bases, leaving 8 bases between them. The chain's CDR3 is CASSYAGATEAFF. The CDR3, as DNA: TGTGCCAGCAGTTACGCGGGGGCCACTGAAGCTTTCTTT.

J is TRBJ2-5 and V is TRBV2; 7 bases map to TRBD1. V lost 5 bases and J lost 2; bases outside the gene matches: 8. This CDR3 contains 15 residues. CDR1 SNHLY and CDR2 FYNNEI come from the germline V gene. CDR3 residues: CASSTDRSLQETQYF. DNA of the CDR3: TGTGCCAGCAGTACGGACAGGAGTTTACAAGAGACCCAGTACTTC.

This chain uses TRBV7-2 with TRBJ2-7, with 8 positions matching TRBD2. This CDR3 has 15 amino acids. The V and J ends lost 4 bases and 4 bases, in that order; junction bases with no gene match: 9. Germline-derived CDR1 and CDR2 are SGHTA and FQGNSA. CDR3 in amino acids: CASSSGVSGKYEQYF. The CDR3, as DNA: TGTGCCAGCAGCTCGGGGGTTAGCGGGAAGTACGAGCAGTACTTC. The entire variable domain, with the rest obtained from reference TRBV7-2 and TRBJ2-7, is as follows: GAGVSQSPSNKVTEKGKDVELRCDPISGHTALYWYRQSLGQGLEFLIYFQGNSAPDKSGLPSDRFSAERTGGSVSTLTIQRTQQEDSAVYLCASSSGVSGKYEQYFGPGTRLTVT.

V gene TRBV19 combines with J gene TRBJ1-5; D is uncertain. The germline V gene has CDR1 LNHDA and CDR2 SQIVND (reference sequence). The CDR3 is 14 amino acids. V lost 5 bases and J lost 1, with 9 bases in between. CDR3 loop: CASSSRGSNQPQHF. CDR3 bases: TGTGCCAGTAGTTCCCGAGGAAGCAATCAGCCCCAGCATTTT.

The chain carries TRBV10-1 and TRBJ2-5; the match to TRBD1 covers 7 bases. The CDR3 loop spans 13 amino acids. Germline V CDR1 and CDR2: WNHNN, SYGVQD (reference sequence). With V trimmed by 3 bases and J by 4 bases, 2 bases remained unmatched. CDR3 nucleotides: TGCGCCAGCAGTGAACCAGGGGGAGAGACCCAGTACTTC. It encodes CASSEPGGETQYF.

This chain connects TRBV30 to TRBJ1-6, with TRBD1 as a possible D gene (6 bases). Germline V gene data show CDR1 as GTSNPN and CDR2 as SVGIG (reference sequence). The CDR3 totals 13 residues. V dropped 3 bases and J dropped 10 bases, with 13 bases sitting between them. The CDR3 bases are TGTGCCTGGAGGGGGGCAGGGCAATCACCCCTCCACTTT. As protein: CAWRGAGQSPLHF.

This chain joins TRBV18 and TRBJ2-7; D unclear. This CDR3 region has 12 residues. Germline V gene data show CDR1 as KGHSH and CDR2 as LQKENI. Between the trimmed V and J ends, which lost 5 bases and 3 bases, there was a span of 8 bases. CDR3 coding DNA: TGTGCCAGCTCAGGCAGTCTCTACGAGCAGTACTTC. It translates to CASSGSLYEQYF.

The chain joins TRBV11-2 to TRBJ2-4, with 7 bases matching TRBD1. The CDR3 consists of 19 residues. The V and J ends lost 0 bases and 0 bases, in that order; junction bases with no gene match: 11. Germline lookup yields CDR1 SGHAT and CDR2 FQNNGV. CDR3 region: CASSLESGQRKLAKNIQYF. The CDR3, as DNA: TGTGCCAGCAGCTTAGAATCGGGACAGCGAAAACTAGCCAAAAACATTCAGTACTTC.